Following are 29 T cell receptor beta chains from one sample sequenced in a study of cytomegalovirus exposure and HLA in healthy donors. Some clones are missing from TCRdb's copy, which holds only in-frame ones; the method was immunoSEQ multiplex PCR. The table records 120,000 to 150,000 clones, 80% to 90% of them present only once. Material for sequencing was PBMCs. These receptors all come from a young man in good health and CMV-seronegative.

The rearrangement uses TRBV19 and TRBJ2-7; 8 bases map to TRBD1. J lost 0 bases, V lost 4 bases, and 5 bases had no gene match. The CDR3 contains 15 residues. Germline V gives CDR1 LNHDA, CDR2 SQIVND (reference sequence). This CDR3 reads CASSTWDRSSYEQYF. The CDR3 DNA is TGTGCCAGTAGTACATGGGACAGGAGCTCCTACGAGCAGTACTTC.

This CDR3 is CASSLERDTTFTDTQYF. CDR3 coding DNA: TGTGCCAGCAGCTTGGAGCGTGATACGACGTTTACAGATACGCAGTATTTT. The chain links TRBV5-6 to TRBJ2-3, with D unresolved. Deletions cut 0 bases from V and 3 bases from J, with 17 bases between. This CDR3 has 17 residues. The V gene's germline CDR1 is SGHDT and CDR2 YYEEEE.

This chain links TRBV11-2 with TRBJ2-7; possibly TRBD1 for D (5 bases). CDR1 and CDR2 (germline): SGHAT, FQNNGV. The ends were cut back, 1 base at V and 2 bases at J, with 15 bases in the middle. The CDR3 length is 16 residues. The CDR3 loop reads CASSLGLGEAAYEQYF. The CDR3 region has the DNA TGTGCCAGCAGCTTAGGATTAGGGGAAGCCGCCTACGAGCAGTACTTC.

J is TRBJ2-1 and V is TRBV5-1, with 9 bases fitting TRBD2. Trimming took 3 bases from V and 5 from J; bases not matched to a gene: 9. Germline V gene sequence: CDR1 SGHRS, CDR2 YFSETQ. The length of the CDR3 is 16 residues. The CDR3 loop is CASSSQAGGPNNEQFF. In DNA, the CDR3 is TGCGCCAGCAGCTCACAAGCGGGGGGACCTAACAATGAGCAGTTCTTC.

The chain has TRBV27 and TRBJ1-5; tentative D call: TRBD1 (6 bases). This CDR3 comprises 14 residues. V was cut by 3 bases and J by 7 bases, with 13 bases left in between. Looked up from germline, CDR1 is MNHEY and CDR2 is SMNVEV (reference sequence). The CDR3 DNA reads as TGTGCCAGCAGTTTCACAGGGTTCGAGCAGCCCCAGCATTTT. Protein sequence: CASSFTGFEQPQHF.

This chain uses TRBV30 with TRBJ2-2, with 13 bases matching TRBD2. The ends lost 3 bases at V and 7 bases at J; junction bases unmatched: 5. Germline CDR1 and CDR2: GTSNPN and SVGIG (reference sequence). The CDR3 is 15 amino acids. CDR3 amino acids: CAWRGLAGVNGELFF. CDR3 nucleotides: TGTGCCTGGAGAGGACTAGCGGGAGTGAACGGGGAGCTGTTTTTT.

The chain carries TRBV19 and TRBJ1-1; D is unclear. V was cut by 4 bases and J by 0 bases, with 9 bases left in between. The CDR3 is 14 amino acids. CDR1 and CDR2 from the germline V gene are LNHDA and SQIVND (reference sequence). The CDR3 region has the DNA TGTGCCAGTAGTAAGTACGGGATGAACACTGAAGCTTTCTTT. It translates to CASSKYGMNTEAFF.

This rearrangement joins TRBV9 to TRBJ2-1, with 7 nucleotides matching TRBD1. The CDR3 spans 15 residues. From germline, CDR1 is SGDLS and CDR2 YYNGEE. J gave up 6 bases and V 2 bases, and 8 bases lay outside the gene matches. The CDR3 sequence: CASSVQDAGGNEQFF. CDR3 nucleotide sequence: TGTGCCAGCAGCGTCCAGGACGCAGGGGGCAATGAGCAGTTCTTC.

The chain recombines TRBV4-3 with TRBJ1-2; D unclear. The V end lost 2 bases, the J end lost 0 bases, and 7 bases lay between the germline ends. The CDR3 has 14 amino acids. From germline, CDR1 is LGHNA and CDR2 YSLEER. CDR3 sequence: CASSQYRANYGYTF. CDR3 nucleotides: TGCGCCAGCAGCCAATACAGAGCTAACTATGGCTACACCTTC.

This chain connects TRBV7-2 to TRBJ2-7; D perhaps matches TRBD2 (6 bases). Germline CDR1 is SGHTA and CDR2 is FQGNSA. Trimming took off 7 bases at V and 2 bases at J, with 15 bases between the two ends. The CDR3 runs 14 residues. CDR3 in amino acids: CASTSPQRAYEQYF. As DNA, the CDR3 is TGTGCCAGCACCTCCCCCCAGCGGGCCTACGAGCAGTACTTC.

The V and J genes are TRBV6-1 and TRBJ1-6; 9 positions agree with TRBD1. Per the germline V gene, CDR1 is MNHNS and CDR2 is SASEGT. V gave up 4 bases and J gave up 4 bases; unmatched junction bases: 2. This CDR3 contains 15 residues. The CDR3 protein is CASSAGTGYNSPLHF. The CDR3 nucleotides read TGTGCCAGCAGTGCCGGGACAGGGTATAATTCACCCCTCCACTTT.

The genes are TRBV19 and TRBJ2-1, with 7 positions matching TRBD1. V lost 5 bases and J lost 10; bases outside the gene matches: 8. Germline loops: CDR1 LNHDA, CDR2 SQIVND (reference sequence). The CDR3 length is 13 residues. CDR3 region: CASSFDRDGEQFF. The CDR3 region has the DNA TGTGCCAGTAGTTTTGACAGGGACGGCGAGCAGTTCTTC.

The V call is TRBV2, the J call TRBJ2-1; 13 bases fit TRBD2. Germline values: CDR1 SNHLY, CDR2 FYNNEI. This CDR3 region has 16 residues. V lost 3 bases, J lost 7 bases, and 6 bases stayed unmatched. CDR3 in amino acids: CASSDGTSGMGNEQFF. In DNA form, the CDR3 reads TGTGCCAGCAGTGATGGGACTAGCGGGATGGGGAATGAGCAGTTCTTC.

This clone was detected once. The gene calls are TRBV10-3 and TRBJ2-3; 12 bases match TRBD2. The CDR3 is 17 amino acids. Trimming removed 6 bases from V and 5 bases from J; junction bases left unmatched: 12. The germline V gene encodes CDR1 ENHRY and CDR2 SYGVKD. The CDR3 protein is CAISQTTSGSRGDTQYF. In DNA, the CDR3 is TGTGCCATCAGCCAAACGACTAGCGGGAGTCGGGGAGATACGCAGTATTTT.

The chain carries TRBV6-1 and TRBJ2-5, with D perhaps TRBD2 (6 bases). V lost 4 bases and J 5 bases, leaving 20 bases between the germline ends. Germline V CDR1 and CDR2: MNHNS, SASEGT. The CDR3 spans 16 residues. The CDR3 spells CASSVIKIGGGETQYF. CDR3 nucleotides: TGTGCCAGCAGTGTTATCAAGATCGGAGGAGGGGAGACCCAGTACTTC.

The CDR3 region is CASSKGQGGEQYF. CDR3 DNA: TGTGCCAGCAGCAAGGGACAGGGGGGCGAGCAGTACTTC. This sequence joins TRBV28 and TRBJ2-7; 11 bases match TRBD1. The V gene's germline CDR1 is MDHEN and CDR2 SYDVKM. This CDR3 contains 13 residues. V dropped 6 bases and J dropped 6; count of bases not matched to a gene: 4.

This clone was seen a handful of times. This chain connects TRBV19 to TRBJ1-2; D not resolved. Germline loops: CDR1 LNHDA, CDR2 SQIVND (reference sequence). The CDR3 runs 12 residues. The ends were cut back, 8 bases at V and 3 bases at J, with 10 bases in the middle. The CDR3 reads CASQSTDYGYTF. Here the CDR3 DNA reads TGTGCCAGTCAAAGCACAGACTATGGCTACACCTTC.

V is TRBV10-3 and J is TRBJ2-3; 11 positions match TRBD1. Germline V CDR1 and CDR2: ENHRY, SYGVKD. V was clipped by 10 bases and J by 4 bases; unmatched bases: 7. CDR3 size: 14 residues. The DNA for the CDR3 is TGTGCCACGGCCCAGGGACAGGGGGCAGATACGCAGTATTTT. Encoded protein: CATAQGQGADTQYF.

The V gene is TRBV7-6, the J gene TRBJ1-4; D is undetermined. The germline V gene encodes CDR1 SGHVS and CDR2 FNYEAQ. The CDR3 is made up of 16 amino acids. Trimming removed 5 bases from V and 7 bases from J, with 20 bases in between. This CDR3 is CASSGRANTRVEKLFF. The CDR3 coding sequence is TGTGCCAGCAGCGGCCGGGCCAACACGAGGGTTGAAAAACTGTTTTTT.

The rearrangement links TRBV19 to TRBJ2-5; perhaps TRBD1 as D (6 bases). Per the germline V gene, CDR1 is LNHDA and CDR2 is SQIVND (reference sequence). This CDR3 is 14 amino acids long. V shed 3 bases and J shed 5 bases, with 13 bases lying between them. DNA of the CDR3: TGTGCCAGTAGTATGAGACAGGCTCCGGAGACCCAGTACTTC. Encoded protein: CASSMRQAPETQYF.

This clone was counted a few times. V gene TRBV27 combines with J gene TRBJ1-2, with D tentatively TRBD1 (5 bases). The CDR3 is 12 residues long. Trimming removed 4 bases from V and 6 bases from J, with 9 bases in between. The germline V gene encodes CDR1 MNHEY and CDR2 SMNVEV (reference sequence). CDR3 protein: CASSSGMHGYTF. In DNA form, the CDR3 reads TGTGCCAGCAGTTCAGGGATGCATGGCTACACCTTC.

The V gene is TRBV2, the J gene TRBJ1-6; possibly TRBD1 for D (5 bases). The germline V and J ends were trimmed by 3 bases and 9 bases, with 15 bases remaining between them. Germline CDR1 and CDR2: SNHLY and FYNNEI. The CDR3 consists of 15 residues. The chain's CDR3 is CASSELVRDGSPLHF. The CDR3 DNA reads as TGTGCCAGCAGTGAGTTGGTCAGGGATGGTTCACCCCTCCACTTT. The variable domain in full, with the rest retrieved from reference TRBV2 and TRBJ1-6, is EPEVTQTPSHQVTQMGQEVILRCVPISNHLYFYWYRQILGQKVEFLVSFYNNEISEKSEIFDDQFSVERPDGSNFTLKIRSTKLEDSAMYFCASSELVRDGSPLHFGNGTRLTVT.

The CDR3 DNA sequence: TGTGCCAGCAGCGTAGATGGGGGCGGAGATACGCAGTATTTT. As protein: CASSVDGGGDTQYF. The chain combines TRBV9 with TRBJ2-3; perhaps TRBD1 as D (6 bases). Trimming pared 0 bases from V and 5 bases from J, leaving 10 bases between. This CDR3 is built from 14 residues. The V gene's germline CDR1 is SGDLS and CDR2 YYNGEE.

The count of this clone is one. Additional DNA sequences in this sample encode the identical CDR3. The rearrangement uses TRBV5-1 and TRBJ2-3; 10 nucleotides align to TRBD2. V lost 1 base, J lost 5 bases, and 4 bases stayed unmatched. The germline CDR1 and CDR2 sequences are SGHRS and YFSETQ. The CDR3 sequence is 15 residues long. This CDR3 is CASSLQAGGRDTQYF. The CDR3 nucleotides are TGCGCCAGCAGCTTGCAAGCGGGGGGGAGAGATACGCAGTATTTT.

The chain links TRBV9 to TRBJ2-5, with 7 bases matching TRBD1. Germline CDR1 and CDR2: SGDLS and YYNGEE. There are 15 residues in the CDR3. The V gene end was trimmed by 3 bases and the J gene end by 4 bases; junction bases not matched to a gene: 9. In DNA form, the CDR3 reads TGTGCCAGCAGCGGACTACAAAGGGGGCGAGAGACCCAGTACTTC. Translating gives CASSGLQRGRETQYF. Full variable domain (outside the CDR3, taken from reference TRBV9 and TRBJ2-5): DSGVTQTPKHLITATGQRVTLRCSPRSGDLSVYWYQQSLDQGLQFLIQYYNGEERAKGNILERFSAQQFPDLHSELNLSSLELGDSALYFCASSGLQRGRETQYFGPGTRLLVL.

The chain carries TRBV5-1 and TRBJ2-1; 7 bases fit TRBD1. Germline V gives CDR1 SGHRS, CDR2 YFSETQ. The trim removed 5 bases at V and 4 bases at J, leaving 6 bases unmatched. The length of the CDR3 is 14 residues. CDR3 residues: CASRSATGYNEQFF. CDR3 DNA: TGCGCCAGCAGGAGCGCGACAGGGTACAATGAGCAGTTCTTC.

This clone was recorded only once. The rearrangement links TRBV5-4 to TRBJ2-7; 7 nucleotides line up with TRBD2. The CDR3 totals 14 residues. The ends lost 0 bases at V and 3 bases at J; junction bases unmatched: 3. From germline, CDR1 is SGHNT and CDR2 YYREEE (reference sequence). Here the CDR3 reads CASSLDPGGYEQYF. The CDR3 DNA reads TGTGCCAGCAGCTTGGATCCGGGGGGCTACGAGCAGTACTTC. The full variable domain, completed using reference TRBV5-4 and TRBJ2-7, is ETGVTQSPTHLIKTRGQQVTLRCSSQSGHNTVSWYQQALGQGPQFIFQYYREEENGRGNFPPRFSGLQFPNYSSELNVNALELDDSALYLCASSLDPGGYEQYFGPGTRLTVT.

The V gene is TRBV4-1, the J gene TRBJ2-7; the match to TRBD1 covers 8 bases. V gave up 0 bases and J gave up 3 bases; unmatched junction bases: 10. The CDR3 contains 17 residues. Germline assignment: CDR1 MGHRA and CDR2 YSYEKL. The CDR3 loop is CASSQDRTGSVDYEQYF. DNA of the CDR3: TGCGCCAGCAGCCAAGACCGGACAGGGTCAGTGGACTACGAGCAGTACTTC.

The chain has TRBV5-6 and TRBJ2-7; D gene uncertain. The CDR3 contains 11 residues. Germline CDR1 reads SGHDT; CDR2 reads YYEEEE. V lost 3 bases, J lost 4 bases, and 5 bases lay in between. The CDR3 loop is CASSSPYEQYF. In nucleotides, the CDR3 is TGTGCCAGCAGCTCCCCTTACGAGCAGTACTTC.